Here is one T cell receptor beta chain with its context. This clone was detected only once. Its recognized antigen is unknown. No per-base quality is available; no much larger clone lies one base away. The junction carries 10 bases between V and J, which are trimmed by 1 base and 4 bases respectively. The germline V gene provides CDR1 SGHVS and CDR2 FQNEAQ. The CDR3 numbers 14 residues from cysteine through phenylalanine. The read is trimmed to its CDR3 DNA, 42 bases read in frame from base 1. These data come from a study of blood T cell repertoires in COVID-19 (dated by TCRdb to about 2020). Describing the broader study: Samples covering the acute and convalescent phases of COVID-19 were provided by collaborators in the United States, Italy and Spain. Where available, HLA class I and class II types were taken from metadata supplied by the sample provider and were not determined by assay-based typing. Subjects who had been exposed to COVID-19, were actively infected with it, or had recovered from it provided the deeply sampled blood TCRbeta repertoires that made up the dataset. Samples came from the ongoing ImmuneRACE study (first 160 participants) plus 1,254 subjects from 6 global collaborators. The repertoires were released in a freely available public database intended as a resource for research on the immune response to SARS-CoV-2. Sample metadata almost always included a de-identified subject ID, COVID-19 status, age in years and sex. The material from the prospective study consisted of cDNA or gDNA derived from T cells, B-cell-depleted T cells, or PBMCs. Points the paper makes about the study in general: The amount of clinical and demographic metadata varied by source and participant and was provided uncurated.

Each collaborating institution followed its own protocols to collect whole blood in K2EDTA tubes. For TCRbeta analysis, collaborators shipped samples in one of three forms: frozen whole blood, isolated PBMCs, or DNA extracted from either of those sample types. TCRbeta CDR3 regions were amplified from genomic DNA by means of the immunoSEQ Assay, a bias-controlled multiplex PCR. Turning to the authors' computational methods: The number of nucleated cells in each sample was estimated by amplification of reference gene primers within the assay. To quantify the absolute abundance of each unique TCRbeta CDR3 rearrangement, sequence reads were collapsed and filtered. For each sample, productive Simpson clonality was calculated by taking the square root of Simpson's diversity index across productive rearrangements. Imported from immuneACCESS, the table was reduced by TCRdb to in-frame sequences with V and J called. These copies leave out some clones; in studies compared against another copy, an unresolved V gene accounts for under half, and the cause of the remainder is not known. Clone size and the V and J calls come from that table; the DNA yielded D and trimming. In all, the sample holds about 260,000 clones, and around 86% of those were seen once. Approximately 9.7% of the sample is taken by the ten largest.

The sequence is built from TRBV7-8 and TRBJ2-5, with TRBD2 as a weak D call on 5 bases. The sample was peripheral blood. The sequence came from a middle-aged man with active or convalescent COVID-19. The DNA sequence is given as TGTGCCAGCAGCTTAGGGGAGTCGGCAGAGACCCAGTACTTC. Its product reads: CASSLGESAETQYF. The full variable domain, with segments outside the CDR3 supplied by the reference TRBV7-8 and TRBJ2-5 proteins, appears as GAGVSQSPRYKVAKRGQDVALRCDPISGHVSLFWYQQALGQGPEFLTYFQNEAQLDKSGLPSDRFFAERPEGSVSTLKIQRTQQEDSAVYLCASSLGESAETQYFGPGTRLLVL.